The entry that follows covers one T cell receptor beta chain sequence. Germline V lookup: CDR1 SGHVS, CDR2 FQNEAQ. V was pared by 1 base and J by 13 bases, with 5 bases of the junction left unmatched. The CDR3 consists of 13 residues. The sample is drawn from a study of response to subunit inactivated influenza vaccine. TCRdb reprocessed the RT-PCR reads via MiXCR and lists one record per CDR3 protein. The data contain fewer than 700,000 distinct CDR3 sequences, 10% to 15% of them singletons. The chain couples TRBV7-8 to TRBJ2-1, with TRBD2 matching 9 bases. This clonotype was obtained from a man between 50 and 59 years old who received an inactivated influenza vaccine. This material consisted of PBMCs from blood, taken about 6 weeks after vaccination. This CDR3 is CASSLVSGSSQFF. For the CDR3, the DNA is TGTGCCAGCAGCTTAGTTAGCGGGAGCTCACAGTTCTTC. Variable domain in full (rest from reference TRBV7-8 and TRBJ2-1): GAGVSQSPRYKVAKRGQDVALRCDPISGHVSLFWYQQALGQGPEFLTYFQNEAQLDKSGLPSDRFFAERPEGSVSTLKIQRTQQEDSAVYLCASSLVSGSSQFFGPGTRLTVL.